The rows below give T cell receptor beta chains drawn from one sample of a study of immune evolution from preneoplasia to lung adenocarcinoma. The table came from immunoSEQ multiplex PCR; TCRdb's copy has only in-frame clones and leaves some out. Of 7,000 or so clones detected, approximately 85% appear once; the ten largest clones hold 2% to 3%. The sample taken for sequencing was FFPE minimally invasive lung adenocarcinoma tissue. The origin of the receptors is a person older than 75 with lung adenocarcinoma. Both conserved end residues are part of each CDR3. Size is stated for part of the rows, as once, few or many counts, or as a class when the clone is expanded.

j_gene: TRBJ1-2; abundance: .; v_gene: TRBV30; CDR3aa: CAWSPIGTGKKAKNGYTF
j_gene: TRBJ1-3; abundance: .; v_gene: TRBV7-8; CDR3aa: CASSQWTVSGNTIYF
j_gene: TRBJ2-5; abundance: .; v_gene: TRBV6-5; CDR3aa: CASSYEGGGSETQYF
j_gene: TRBJ2-1; abundance: once; v_gene: TRBV9; CDR3aa: CASSARDRLYNEQFF
j_gene: TRBJ2-5; abundance: .; v_gene: TRBV5-5; CDR3aa: CASSLGQKGETQYF
j_gene: TRBJ2-7; abundance: few; v_gene: TRBV6-6; CDR3aa: CASSDGGPSYEQYF
j_gene: TRBJ2-7; abundance: .; v_gene: TRBV7-9; CDR3aa: CASSKREQDEQYF
j_gene: TRBJ1-2; abundance: .; v_gene: TRBV15; CDR3aa: CATSRDGPTGGLYGYTF
j_gene: TRBJ1-1; abundance: .; v_gene: TRBV5-1; CDR3aa: CASSLGWTNMNTEAFF
j_gene: TRBJ2-7; abundance: .; v_gene: TRBV6-1; CDR3aa: CASSTRQQSYEQYF
j_gene: TRBJ2-7; abundance: few; v_gene: TRBV11-1; CDR3aa: CASRGGGGEQYF
j_gene: TRBJ2-1; abundance: .; v_gene: TRBV29-1; CDR3aa: CSVGGGTISYNEQFF
j_gene: TRBJ2-5; abundance: .; v_gene: TRBV27; CDR3aa: CASSFGGAGTQYF
j_gene: TRBJ2-3; abundance: .; v_gene: TRBV29-1; CDR3aa: CSVVAPNRATDTQYF
j_gene: TRBJ2-5; abundance: .; v_gene: TRBV6-1; CDR3aa: CASSPLAGGKTQYF
j_gene: TRBJ1-2; abundance: .; v_gene: TRBV5-6; CDR3aa: CASSEVGGANYGYTF
j_gene: TRBJ2-3; abundance: .; v_gene: TRBV28; CDR3aa: CAAATGGITDTQYF
j_gene: TRBJ1-2; abundance: .; v_gene: TRBV7-8; CDR3aa: CASSSSTVYGYTF
j_gene: TRBJ2-3; abundance: .; v_gene: TRBV5-5; CDR3aa: CASSLVAAGATDTQYF
j_gene: TRBJ2-7; abundance: few; v_gene: TRBV21-1; CDR3aa: CASSKEGGVRDSYEQYF
j_gene: TRBJ2-5; abundance: .; v_gene: TRBV9; CDR3aa: CASSRLAGEVETQYF
j_gene: TRBJ1-2; abundance: .; v_gene: TRBV2; CDR3aa: CASSSVGLAPVYF
j_gene: TRBJ2-1; abundance: .; v_gene: TRBV14; CDR3aa: CASSEGSGRRNEQFF
j_gene: TRBJ1-1; abundance: .; v_gene: TRBV6-5; CDR3aa: CASSLGPGLRESFF
j_gene: TRBJ2-3; abundance: .; v_gene: TRBV4-3; CDR3aa: CASSQDVLAGSTDTQYF
j_gene: TRBJ1-2; abundance: .; v_gene: TRBV6-5; CDR3aa: CASRQEGRYGYTF
j_gene: TRBJ2-5; abundance: .; v_gene: TRBV7-9; CDR3aa: CASSSPSSGQETQYF
j_gene: TRBJ1-1; abundance: few; v_gene: TRBV5-1; CDR3aa: CASSSNLGRGNTEAFF
j_gene: TRBJ2-3; abundance: .; v_gene: TRBV18; CDR3aa: CASSPSQNGAQYF